This is a list of T cell receptor beta chains from one sample in a study of T cell repertoires in cytomegalovirus infection. MiXCR, applied by TCRdb to the reads, yields one record per CDR3 protein. The sample includes hundreds of thousands of distinct CDR3 sequences, under 55% of them seen just once. These TCRs' antigens remain unknown. The sequencing used cultured PBMCs, collected from culture after CMV antigen stimulation. These receptors all come from a human donor in good health (CMV status not recorded). Some clones in this sample may be carry-over from other donors' samples. Each CDR3 is given with its conserved first and last residue. The order of the fields is clone size, J gene, V gene, D gene, CDR3 DNA, CDR3 protein. D genes are given only for firm matches. Only some rows state a clone size, as once, few, many or a class for expanded clones.

clone size: NA
J gene: TRBJ1-5
V gene: TRBV19
D gene: NA
CDR3 DNA: TGTGCCAGTAGTAGAGAGGGCGCTCAGCCCCAGCATTTT
CDR3 protein: CASSREGAQPQHF

clone size: many
J gene: TRBJ1-1
V gene: TRBV7-2
D gene: NA
CDR3 DNA: TGTGCCAGCAGCTTACTGGGGAACACTGAAGCTTTCTTT
CDR3 protein: CASSLLGNTEAFF

clone size: NA
J gene: TRBJ2-7
V gene: TRBV7-8
D gene: NA
CDR3 DNA: TGTGCCACCATGGGCGGGGGCCTGGGGGAGCAGTACTTC
CDR3 protein: CATMGGGLGEQYF

clone size: NA
J gene: TRBJ2-3
V gene: TRBV6-6
D gene: NA
CDR3 DNA: TGTGCCAGCAGTTACTTCCGAGATACGCAGTATTTT
CDR3 protein: CASSYFRDTQYF

clone size: NA
J gene: TRBJ2-7
V gene: TRBV20-1
D gene: TRBD2
CDR3 DNA: TGCAGTGCTGTACTAGCGGGAGGGCCGGGTGAGCAGTACTTC
CDR3 protein: CSAVLAGGPGEQYF

clone size: NA
J gene: TRBJ2-3
V gene: TRBV6-1
D gene: TRBD2
CDR3 DNA: TGTGCCGGCGGGAGCGGAGGTTTGACAGATACGCAGTATTTT
CDR3 protein: CAGGSGGLTDTQYF

clone size: NA
J gene: TRBJ2-7
V gene: TRBV11-2
D gene: TRBD2
CDR3 DNA: TGTGCCAGCAGCCTTCCTACTAGCGGGGGGCGGTACGAGCAGTACTTC
CDR3 protein: CASSLPTSGGRYEQYF

clone size: few
J gene: TRBJ2-1
V gene: TRBV18
D gene: TRBD2
CDR3 DNA: TGTGCCAGCTCACCATCCCTAGCGGGATGGTCCTACAATGAGCAGTTCTTC
CDR3 protein: CASSPSLAGWSYNEQFF

clone size: NA
J gene: TRBJ2-3
V gene: TRBV12-3/TRBV12-4
D gene: TRBD2
CDR3 DNA: TGTGCCAGCAGTTTCGGGGCTAGCGGGTACGGGCTTAGCACAGATACGCAGTATTTT
CDR3 protein: CASSFGASGYGLSTDTQYF

clone size: NA
J gene: TRBJ1-1
V gene: TRBV12-3/TRBV12-4
D gene: NA
CDR3 DNA: TGTGCCAGCAGTCGAACAGGCCTGAACACTGAAGCTTTCTTT
CDR3 protein: CASSRTGLNTEAFF

clone size: NA
J gene: TRBJ2-2
V gene: TRBV14
D gene: NA
CDR3 DNA: TGTGCCAGCAGCCAATTGAGGAACACCGGGGAGCTGTTTTTT
CDR3 protein: CASSQLRNTGELFF

clone size: NA
J gene: TRBJ2-1
V gene: TRBV12-3/TRBV12-4
D gene: NA
CDR3 DNA: TGTGCCAGCAGTTTACAGCGGCCATACAATGAGCAGTTCTTC
CDR3 protein: CASSLQRPYNEQFF

clone size: NA
J gene: TRBJ2-3
V gene: TRBV12-3/TRBV12-4
D gene: NA
CDR3 DNA: TGTGCCAGCAGTTCTCGGGACGCGCATACGCAGTATTTT
CDR3 protein: CASSSRDAHTQYF

clone size: NA
J gene: TRBJ1-3
V gene: TRBV25-1
D gene: NA
CDR3 DNA: TGTGCCAGCAGTGAATCCCTAGTCGCTGGAAACACCATATATTTT
CDR3 protein: CASSESLVAGNTIYF

clone size: few
J gene: TRBJ1-1
V gene: TRBV7-2
D gene: NA
CDR3 DNA: TGTGCCAGCAGCTTACCAGTTGAAGCTTTCTTT
CDR3 protein: CASSLPVEAFF

clone size: many
J gene: TRBJ1-2
V gene: TRBV4-1
D gene: NA
CDR3 DNA: TGCGCCAGCAGCCAAAGGACAGACTATGGCTACACCTTC
CDR3 protein: CASSQRTDYGYTF

clone size: NA
J gene: TRBJ1-2
V gene: TRBV29-1
D gene: NA
CDR3 DNA: TGCAGCGTGGATCTGGGGCAAAGTGGCTACACCTTC
CDR3 protein: CSVDLGQSGYTF

clone size: NA
J gene: TRBJ2-7
V gene: TRBV12-3/TRBV12-4
D gene: TRBD2
CDR3 DNA: TGTGCCAGCAGTGGCCCGGGGGGGCCTTACGAGCAGTACTTC
CDR3 protein: CASSGPGGPYEQYF

clone size: NA
J gene: TRBJ2-1
V gene: TRBV20-1
D gene: NA
CDR3 DNA: TGCAGTGCACCTCAGAGGGGCGGAAGCTCCTACAATGAGCAGTTCTTC
CDR3 protein: CSAPQRGGSSYNEQFF

clone size: NA
J gene: TRBJ1-1
V gene: TRBV2
D gene: NA
CDR3 DNA: TGTGCCAGCAACCCAGGGCTGACCACTGAAGCTTTCTTT
CDR3 protein: CASNPGLTTEAFF

clone size: NA
J gene: TRBJ1-6
V gene: TRBV20-1
D gene: TRBD1
CDR3 DNA: TGCAGTGCTAGAGAGCGGGACAGAGGAAATTCACCCCTCCACTTT
CDR3 protein: CSARERDRGNSPLHF

clone size: few
J gene: TRBJ2-7
V gene: TRBV11-2
D gene: NA
CDR3 DNA: TGTGCCAGCAGCCATAGTCCCTGGACAGTGACCTACGAGCAGTACTTC
CDR3 protein: CASSHSPWTVTYEQYF

clone size: NA
J gene: TRBJ2-3
V gene: TRBV7-8
D gene: TRBD2
CDR3 DNA: TGTGCCAGCAGCCAATCCCCGGGACTAGCGGGGGAAGATACGCAGTATTTT
CDR3 protein: CASSQSPGLAGEDTQYF

clone size: few
J gene: TRBJ2-3
V gene: TRBV7-9
D gene: NA
CDR3 DNA: TGTGCCAGCAGCCCCAAACCCACAGATACGCAGTATTTT
CDR3 protein: CASSPKPTDTQYF

clone size: NA
J gene: TRBJ2-7
V gene: TRBV29-1
D gene: NA
CDR3 DNA: TGCAGCGTTGAAGTCCGGCAGGGACGCTACGAGCAGTACTTC
CDR3 protein: CSVEVRQGRYEQYF

clone size: NA
J gene: TRBJ2-5
V gene: TRBV7-2
D gene: NA
CDR3 DNA: TGTGCCAGCAGCTTAGCGGGAACGGAGACCCAGTACTTC
CDR3 protein: CASSLAGTETQYF

clone size: few
J gene: TRBJ2-7
V gene: TRBV7-2
D gene: NA
CDR3 DNA: TGTGCCAGCAGCTTAGCATGGGGTGGGGATTCAAACCCGTACGAGCAGTACTTC
CDR3 protein: CASSLAWGGDSNPYEQYF

clone size: NA
J gene: TRBJ2-7
V gene: TRBV6-1
D gene: TRBD1
CDR3 DNA: TGTGCCAGCAGTGAAAGAATGGGACAGACTTACGAGCAGTACTTC
CDR3 protein: CASSERMGQTYEQYF

clone size: few
J gene: TRBJ2-3
V gene: TRBV12-3/TRBV12-4
D gene: NA
CDR3 DNA: TGTGCCAGCAGTTTCGGGGACGTAGATACGCAGTATTTT
CDR3 protein: CASSFGDVDTQYF

clone size: NA
J gene: TRBJ2-5
V gene: TRBV7-9
D gene: NA
CDR3 DNA: TGTGCCAGCAGCGGCACCCGAGAGACCCAGTACTTC
CDR3 protein: CASSGTRETQYF

clone size: once
J gene: TRBJ2-7
V gene: TRBV29-1
D gene: TRBD1
CDR3 DNA: TGCAGCGTCAATACAGGGGGCGACGAGCAGTACTTC
CDR3 protein: CSVNTGGDEQYF

clone size: few
J gene: TRBJ2-7
V gene: TRBV28
D gene: NA
CDR3 DNA: TGTGCCAGCAGTTTGACCGTTGGGTACGAGCAGTACTTC
CDR3 protein: CASSLTVGYEQYF

clone size: NA
J gene: TRBJ1-4
V gene: TRBV4-1
D gene: TRBD1
CDR3 DNA: TGCGCCAGCAGCCAACTGTATCCGGGACAGGCGAATGAAAAACTGTTTTTT
CDR3 protein: CASSQLYPGQANEKLFF

clone size: many
J gene: TRBJ2-5
V gene: TRBV7-2
D gene: TRBD1
CDR3 DNA: TGTGCCAGCAGCTTCTCCACCGGGACAGAAGAGACCCAGTACTTC
CDR3 protein: CASSFSTGTEETQYF

clone size: NA
J gene: TRBJ1-2
V gene: TRBV4-1
D gene: TRBD1
CDR3 DNA: TGCGCCAGCAGCCAGTCCCGAGGGACAGGGAATGGCTACACCTTC
CDR3 protein: CASSQSRGTGNGYTF

clone size: NA
J gene: TRBJ2-7
V gene: TRBV6-2/TRBV6-3
D gene: TRBD2
CDR3 DNA: TGTGCCAGCAGTTCCCCGCCAGCGGGAGGGCCCTACGAGCAGTACTTC
CDR3 protein: CASSSPPAGGPYEQYF

clone size: once
J gene: TRBJ2-3
V gene: TRBV29-1
D gene: NA
CDR3 DNA: TGCAGCGTTGAAAAGGTGGGGTCGGGCACAGATACGCAGTATTTT
CDR3 protein: CSVEKVGSGTDTQYF

clone size: NA
J gene: TRBJ2-5
V gene: TRBV5-6
D gene: NA
CDR3 DNA: TGTGCCAGCAGTCGACAGCCCGGGGAGACCCAGTACTTC
CDR3 protein: CASSRQPGETQYF

clone size: NA
J gene: TRBJ1-1
V gene: TRBV6-1
D gene: NA
CDR3 DNA: TGTGCCAGCAGTGTAGACGGTAAGAACACTGAAGCTTTCTTT
CDR3 protein: CASSVDGKNTEAFF

clone size: few
J gene: TRBJ2-3
V gene: TRBV7-2
D gene: NA
CDR3 DNA: TGTGCCAGCAGCCGGGTTCTAGCTGCAGATACGCAGTATTTT
CDR3 protein: CASSRVLAADTQYF

clone size: few
J gene: TRBJ1-2
V gene: TRBV10-3
D gene: NA
CDR3 DNA: TGTGCCATCAGTGAGGCTCTGGGGGCAAGCTACACCTTC
CDR3 protein: CAISEALGASYTF

clone size: few
J gene: TRBJ2-2
V gene: TRBV10-3
D gene: TRBD2
CDR3 DNA: TGTGCCTCGACGCGGACTAGCGGGACCGGGGAGCTGTTTTTT
CDR3 protein: CASTRTSGTGELFF